This record covers a single T cell receptor beta chain. Its antigen is not known. This entry is derived from a study of cytomegalovirus exposure and HLA in healthy donors. Study-wide results and caveats: In an earlier analysis, productive rearrangement rates for most beta V segments clustered near 87% or 30%.

While unrecorded immune exposures were likely, the donors were nominally healthy when sampled. Trimming took 0 bases from V and 11 from J, leaving 16 bases between them. CDR3 size: 14 residues. Germline CDR1 SGHNT, CDR2 YENEEA. The PCR had 60 Vbeta and 13 Jbeta primers. Generated by immunoSEQ multiplex PCR, the TCRdb table keeps only in-frame clones and is missing some. The table lists some 110,000 clones, 70% to 80% of them singletons. This receptor was taken from a man in his fifties in good health and CMV-seropositive. This chain joins TRBV11-3 and TRBJ1-1; D not certain. Sequencing was done on a sample of PBMCs. The CDR3 coding sequence is TGTGCCAGCAGCTTAGATAGAGCAGGACGCGGGGCTTTCTTT. Residues: CASSLDRAGRGAFF.